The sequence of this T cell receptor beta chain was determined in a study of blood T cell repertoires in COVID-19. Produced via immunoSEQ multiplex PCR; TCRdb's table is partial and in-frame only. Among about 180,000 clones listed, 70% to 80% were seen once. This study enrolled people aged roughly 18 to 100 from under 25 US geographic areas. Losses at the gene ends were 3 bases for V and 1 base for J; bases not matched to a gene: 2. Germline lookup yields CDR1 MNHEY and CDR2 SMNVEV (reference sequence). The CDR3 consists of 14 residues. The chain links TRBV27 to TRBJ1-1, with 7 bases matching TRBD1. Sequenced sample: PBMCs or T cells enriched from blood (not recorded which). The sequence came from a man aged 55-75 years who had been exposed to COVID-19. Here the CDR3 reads CASSLGQQNTEAFF. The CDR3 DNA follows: TGTGCCAGCAGTTTGGGACAGCAGAACACTGAAGCTTTCTTT.